Shown below are 7 T cell receptor beta chains from a single sample sequenced in a study of molecular identifiers for immune sequencing clone quantification. Each CDR3 protein gets one entry after TCRdb re-called the PCR reads with MiXCR. The sample includes hundreds of thousands of distinct CDR3 sequences, about a fifth seen only once; the top ten take 0.81%. The sequenced sample consisted of naive CD8+ T cells from blood, with Jurkat cell RNA spiked in. Specified subset: FACS-sorted CD8+CD4-CCR7+CD45RA+ naive T cells. All receptors derive from a human donor in good health. Some libraries in this study had Jurkat cell RNA spiked in.

This clonotype was observed many times. The chain uses TRBV7-9 and TRBJ1-1; D unclear. V was clipped by 6 bases and J by 0 bases, with 14 bases between them. The length of the CDR3 is 15 residues. Germline V gene data show CDR1 as SEHNR and CDR2 as FQNEAQ (reference sequence). CDR3 bases: TGTGCCAGCAGGTCCGGTTTGGGCTTGAACACTGAAGCTTTCTTT. Amino acid sequence: CASRSGLGLNTEAFF.

This clonotype was observed once. With a much larger clone just one base away, this may be a read error. This chain uses TRBV9 with TRBJ2-2, with 10 bases aligning to TRBD1. Germline V gene sequence: CDR1 SGDLS, CDR2 YYNGEE. The CDR3 is 17 amino acids. The chain's CDR3 is CANSVWTGGALVGELFF. CDR3 DNA: TGTGCCAACAGCGTTTGGACAGGGGGGGCCCTTGTTGGGGAGCTGTTTTTT.

This clonotype was observed at least ten times. J is TRBJ2-2 and V is TRBV13; perhaps TRBD2 as D (6 bases). The V gene's germline CDR1 is PRHDT and CDR2 FYEKMQ (reference sequence). CDR3 length: 15 amino acids. Trimming removed 1 base from V and 6 bases from J, with 12 bases in between. The CDR3 DNA reads as TGTGCCAGCAGCTTAGACGGGAGCAGTTCCGGGGAGCTGTTTTTT. Protein sequence: CASSLDGSSSGELFF.

This clonotype was observed many times. The chain couples TRBV20-1 to TRBJ1-1, with 9 bases aligning to TRBD1. CDR3 size: 15 residues. Germline assignment: CDR1 DFQATT and CDR2 SNEGSKA (reference sequence). Germline trimming cut 6 bases from V and 8 bases from J; bases unmatched to any gene: 16. This CDR3 is CSAREGTGFLREAFF. The CDR3 DNA reads as TGCAGTGCGCGGGAGGGGACAGGGTTTTTGAGGGAAGCTTTCTTT.

This clonotype has more than one count but fewer than ten. The rearrangement uses TRBV2 and TRBJ2-2; D gene uncertain. Germline-derived CDR1 and CDR2 are SNHLY and FYNNEI. The CDR3 is made up of 15 amino acids. Trimming stripped 1 base from V and 0 bases from J, with 6 bases between. The DNA of the CDR3 is TGTGCCAGCAGTGAAGACCCGGCGAACACCGGGGAGCTGTTTTTT. Translation: CASSEDPANTGELFF.

The table lists this clonotype with many counts. V usage is TRBV14 and J usage is TRBJ1-1; D unclear. Trimming removed 1 base at V and 0 bases at J, with 12 bases between. Per germline, CDR1 SGHDN and CDR2 FVKESK. The CDR3 spans 16 residues. The chain's CDR3 is CASSQGWSPMNTEAFF. In nucleotides, the CDR3 is TGTGCCAGCAGCCAAGGTTGGTCTCCAATGAACACTGAAGCTTTCTTT.

This sequence joins TRBV18 and TRBJ1-3; D is unresolved. Germline CDR1 reads KGHSH; CDR2 reads LQKENI. Trimming pared 4 bases from V and 0 bases from J, leaving 7 bases between. The CDR3 is made up of 14 amino acids. The CDR3, as DNA: TGTGCCAGCTCACTGACACCCTCTGGAAACACCATATATTTT. Residues: CASSLTPSGNTIYF.